This T cell receptor (beta chain) was captured by sequencing in a study of OX40 agonist ivuxolimab in advanced cancers. Trimming pared 6 bases from V and 0 bases from J, leaving 12 bases between. CDR1 is SGHNT, CDR2 YYREEE, per germline (reference sequence). CDR3 length: 14 amino acids. Sequencing used immunoSEQ multiplex PCR; TCRdb keeps in-frame clones, though not all of them. The repertoire holds about 82,000 clones, with around 83% as singletons. Sample: CD4+ or CD8+ T cells sorted from blood, taken in a trial of the OX40 agonist ivuxolimab. The chain combines TRBV5-4 with TRBJ1-1; a possible D gene is TRBD1 (5 bases). The clonotype originates from an adult with an advanced solid tumor such as melanoma, head and neck, liver or kidney cancer. The CDR3 nucleotides are TGTGCCAGCAAATTGGAGGGGTTGAACACTGAAGCTTTCTTT. Its translation: CASKLEGLNTEAFF.